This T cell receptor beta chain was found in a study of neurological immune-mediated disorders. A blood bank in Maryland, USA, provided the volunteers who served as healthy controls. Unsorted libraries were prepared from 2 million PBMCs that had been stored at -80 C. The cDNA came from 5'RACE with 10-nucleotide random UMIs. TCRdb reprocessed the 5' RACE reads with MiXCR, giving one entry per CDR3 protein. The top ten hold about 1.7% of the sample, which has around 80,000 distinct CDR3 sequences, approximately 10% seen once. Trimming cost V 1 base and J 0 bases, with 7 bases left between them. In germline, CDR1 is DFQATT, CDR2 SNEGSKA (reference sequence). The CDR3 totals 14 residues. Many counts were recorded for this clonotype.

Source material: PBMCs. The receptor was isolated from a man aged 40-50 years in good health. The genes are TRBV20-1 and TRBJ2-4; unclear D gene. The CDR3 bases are TGCAGTGCTAGAGCCCCAGAAGCCAAAAACATTCAGTACTTC. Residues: CSARAPEAKNIQYF.